Listed below are T cell receptor beta chains from one sample, sequenced in a study of early T cells in non-severe SARS-CoV-2 infection. TCRdb re-called the 5' RACE reads through MiXCR, storing one row per CDR3 protein. Among approximately 31,000 distinct CDR3 sequences listed, approximately 6.2% were seen once. The sample taken for sequencing was whole blood. The source is an adult who was a healthcare worker with PCR-confirmed SARS-CoV-2 infection or an uninfected control (not recorded which). Both conserved end residues are part of each CDR3. A D gene is named only where the DNA matches it firmly. Clone size, where shown, is once, few, many, or a class for clones that have expanded.

clone size,V gene,J gene,D gene,CDR3 DNA,CDR3 protein
.,TRBV20-1,TRBJ2-7,TRBD1,TGCAGTGCAGCGGCTCCAAACAGGGGGCGGGAGCAGTACTTC,CSAAAPNRGREQYF
.,TRBV6-6,TRBJ2-6,.,TGTGCCAGCAGTTACGGGGCCGGGGGCGCTGGGGCCAACGTCCTGACTTTC,CASSYGAGGAGANVLTF
.,TRBV24-1,TRBJ2-7,.,TGTGCCACCGCACAGGGCAACGACGAGCAGTACTTC,CATAQGNDEQYF
few,TRBV5-1,TRBJ1-1,.,TGCGCCAGCAGCCCGGGGAATTATCTGGGTTCGGGCACTGAAGCTTTCTTT,CASSPGNYLGSGTEAFF
.,TRBV3-1,TRBJ1-1,.,TGTGCCAGCAGCCACTCAATGGGAGAGGGCACTGAAGCTTTCTTT,CASSHSMGEGTEAFF
many,TRBV11-2,TRBJ2-7,.,TGTGCCAGCAGCGAAGATGGGTCCCGGCGGTTCTACGAGCAGTACTTC,CASSEDGSRRFYEQYF
many,TRBV18,TRBJ2-5,.,TGTGCCAGCTCACCAAGTCTCCTGCAACAGGGGACCCAGTACTTC,CASSPSLLQQGTQYF
many,TRBV4-1,TRBJ2-3,.,TGCGCCAGCAGCCAAGATGGAGTCGGGTTCACAGATACGCAGTATTTT,CASSQDGVGFTDTQYF
many,TRBV11-3,TRBJ2-3,TRBD2,TGTGCCAGCAGCCCGGTAGCGGGAGGAAGGACAGATACGCAGTATTTT,CASSPVAGGRTDTQYF
.,TRBV29-1,TRBJ2-2,TRBD1,TGCAGCGCGGTATCGAGGACAGGGGAAAACGGCGGGGAGCTGTTTTTT,CSAVSRTGENGGELFF
many,TRBV5-4,TRBJ2-1,TRBD2,TGTGCCAGCAGCGGAGGACTAGCGGGGGGGATGGGTGAGCAGTTCTTC,CASSGGLAGGMGEQFF
few,TRBV20-1,TRBJ2-7,TRBD1,TGCAGTGTTCCGGGACAGGCCTCCTACGAGCAGTACTTC,CSVPGQASYEQYF
many,TRBV30,TRBJ1-3,.,TGTGCCTGGAGTGTACCCAACAGAGCTGGAAACACCATATATTTT,CAWSVPNRAGNTIYF
many,TRBV4-1,TRBJ2-4,TRBD2,TGCGCCAGCAGCCCTAGCGGGAGTAGAGCCAAAAACATTCAGTACTTC,CASSPSGSRAKNIQYF
many,TRBV5-1,TRBJ1-1,TRBD1,TGCGCCAGCAGCCGTAGTGGACAGGGGCCAGCTGATGAAGCTTTCTTT,CASSRSGQGPADEAFF
many,TRBV6-5,TRBJ1-6,.,TGTGCCAGCAGTTACTCTGACGGCCTCAATTCACCCCTCCACTTT,CASSYSDGLNSPLHF
.,TRBV6-2/TRBV6-3,TRBJ2-3,.,TGTGCCAGCAGGGGGAGAAGGGCAGATACGCAGTATTTT,CASRGRRADTQYF
many,TRBV29-1,TRBJ2-1,.,TGCAGCGTTGAAGCGGGAGACCGTATTTCGTTTGATGAGCAGTTCTTC,CSVEAGDRISFDEQFF
many,TRBV6-1,TRBJ2-1,.,TGTGCCAGCAGTGAAGCCTGGACTCCGATCTTC,CASSEAWTPIF
many,TRBV9,TRBJ2-1,.,TGTGCCAGCAGCGTAGAGTGGAACAGACACAATGAGCAGTTCTTC,CASSVEWNRHNEQFF
many,TRBV7-9,TRBJ2-5,.,TGTGCCAGCAGCTTAGGAGCGGCTAGCACCTATCCCCAAGAGACCCAGTACTTC,CASSLGAASTYPQETQYF
many,TRBV18,TRBJ2-7,.,TGTGCCAGCTCACCGAGTGTCGAGCAGTACTTC,CASSPSVEQYF
many,TRBV11-2,TRBJ2-5,.,TGTGCCAGCAGCCAAAGGGGGAGGGCCGGCGAGACCCAGTACTTC,CASSQRGRAGETQYF
many,TRBV20-1,TRBJ2-3,TRBD2,TGCAGTGCTAGAAAAGGGACTACCAACACAGATACGCAGTATTTT,CSARKGTTNTDTQYF
many,TRBV20-1,TRBJ2-5,.,TGCAGTGCCCCCCGAGGGGACGTACGGTACCAAGAGACCCAGTACTTC,CSAPRGDVRYQETQYF
.,TRBV6-1,TRBJ2-1,.,TGTGCCAGCAGTGAAGGAGGGGGACCGCATTACAATGAGCAGTTCTTC,CASSEGGGPHYNEQFF
.,TRBV10-1,TRBJ2-2,.,TGCGCCAGCGGCAGTACAGGGCCCGGGGAGCTGTTTTTT,CASGSTGPGELFF
many,TRBV4-1,TRBJ1-5,.,TGCGCCAGCAGCCAAGAAGGGGAAAAGCCCCAGCATTTT,CASSQEGEKPQHF
.,TRBV19,TRBJ1-2,.,TGTGCCAGTACATTCACGAACGGCTATGGCTACACCTTC,CASTFTNGYGYTF
many,TRBV4-1,TRBJ2-7,TRBD2,TGCGCCAGCAGCCAGGGACTAGTCTCCTACGAGCAGTACTTC,CASSQGLVSYEQYF
many,TRBV2,TRBJ1-5,TRBD1,TGTGCCAGCAGATTAGACAGGGACAGCAATCAGCCCCAGCATTTT,CASRLDRDSNQPQHF
many,TRBV29-1,TRBJ1-1,.,TGCAGCGTTGTAGATGCAACTGAAGCTTTCTTT,CSVVDATEAFF
many,TRBV27,TRBJ2-4,.,TGTGCCAGCAGTTTTTCCCAGAAACTAGCCAAAAACATTCAGTACTTC,CASSFSQKLAKNIQYF
many,TRBV6-5,TRBJ2-1,.,TGTGCCAGCTGGGACATAGGCTACAATGAGCAGTTCTTC,CASWDIGYNEQFF
many,TRBV20-1,TRBJ2-3,.,TGCAGTGCTTTCCCCGGGACTTACACAGATACGCAGTATTTT,CSAFPGTYTDTQYF
few,TRBV29-1,TRBJ1-5,.,TGCAGCGTTCGACAGGGCAATCAGCCCCAGCATTTT,CSVRQGNQPQHF
many,TRBV11-2,TRBJ2-1,.,TGTGCCAGCAGCCTCAAACGGGAGTACAATGAGCAGTTCTTC,CASSLKREYNEQFF
many,TRBV6-1,TRBJ2-7,.,TGTGCCAGCAGTGAAAAGTTTGGAGGACAAGGAAGAAACTACGAGCAGTACTTC,CASSEKFGGQGRNYEQYF
many,TRBV7-9,TRBJ2-1,TRBD2,TGTGCCAGCAGCTCCATCTTCACTAGCGGGAGCGGAAATGAGCAGTTCTTC,CASSSIFTSGSGNEQFF
many,TRBV20-1,TRBJ2-3,.,TGCAGCGCCTTACCCACGAAACCACGTTCAGATACGCAGTATTTT,CSALPTKPRSDTQYF
many,TRBV6-2/TRBV6-3,TRBJ2-3,.,TGTGCCAGCAGGGGTGATACGCAGTATTTT,CASRGDTQYF
many,TRBV2,TRBJ2-2,.,TGTGCCTCCAACACCGGGGAGCTGTTTTTT,CASNTGELFF
many,TRBV2,TRBJ1-2,.,TGTGCCAGCAGTGAAGGAGAGTTATTGGGCGGCGGCTACACCTTC,CASSEGELLGGGYTF
many,TRBV3-1,TRBJ2-5,TRBD2,TGTGCCAGCAGCCAAGATCGAGGGACTAGCGGGAGAGAGACCCAGTACTTC,CASSQDRGTSGRETQYF
.,TRBV7-2,TRBJ2-3,TRBD2,TGTGCCAGCAGCTTAGGACTAGCGGGAGGCTACACAGATACGCAGTATTTT,CASSLGLAGGYTDTQYF
many,TRBV5-1,TRBJ1-1,.,TGCGCCAGCAAGAGTGACAGCCTTATGAACACTGAAGCTTTCTTT,CASKSDSLMNTEAFF
few,TRBV20-1,TRBJ1-1,.,TGCAGTGCTAGAGATGGGGGTCGGATTGAAGCTTTCTTT,CSARDGGRIEAFF
many,TRBV6-5,TRBJ2-7,.,TGTGCCAGCAGAAAAGGGTTTTCCTCCTACGAGCAGTACTTC,CASRKGFSSYEQYF
many,TRBV4-1,TRBJ2-3,TRBD1,TGCGCCAGCAGCTTAGCCGGGACAGTAAGCACAGATACGCAGTATTTT,CASSLAGTVSTDTQYF
many,TRBV7-9,TRBJ1-2,.,TGTGCCAGCAGCTTAGACGGGCCTAACTATGGCTACACCTTC,CASSLDGPNYGYTF
.,TRBV12-3/TRBV12-4,TRBJ1-4,.,TGTGCCAGCACATCGGGGGTTCGGGAAAAACTGTTTTTT,CASTSGVREKLFF
few,TRBV30,TRBJ1-1,.,TGTGCCTGGAGTCCCTGGGTTGGGGTAATGGACACTGAAGCTTTCTTT,CAWSPWVGVMDTEAFF
many,TRBV10-1,TRBJ1-1,TRBD1,TGCGCCATCGACAGGGAAGGAGACACTGAAGCTTTCTTT,CAIDREGDTEAFF
few,TRBV12-3/TRBV12-4,TRBJ2-1,TRBD1,TGTGCTAGCAGTCAGGACAGGCGGGTCTTCTCCTACAATGAGCAGTTCTTC,CASSQDRRVFSYNEQFF